This T cell receptor (beta chain) came from a study of cytotoxic CD8 clonotypes in ibrutinib-treated CLL. Study-level information: Once treatment had gone on for a median of about twelve months, range 6 to 36, response samples were drawn. General study findings and limits: Public clonotypes showed up rarely, and on treatment they shrank or held steady.

On this clone: Its antigen is as yet unknown.

Repertoires were generated with immunoSEQ multiplex PCR, while TCRdb's copy carries only in-frame clones and drops some. The table lists about 84,000 clones, around 84% of them singletons. The germline V gene encodes CDR1 MGHDK and CDR2 SYGVNS. Trimming removed 7 bases from V and 3 bases from J; junction bases left unmatched: 4. The CDR3 sequence is 14 residues long. Specimen: PBMCs, collected before ibrutinib treatment. V and J are TRBV25-1 and TRBJ2-2; TRBD1 matches 8 bases. The TCR originated in a human donor with chronic lymphocytic leukemia. Here the CDR3 DNA reads TGTGCCAGCAAACCGGGACAGGACACCGGGGAGCTGTTTTTT. Its translation: CASKPGQDTGELFF.